The 26 T cell receptor beta chains in this list originate from one sample, sequenced in a study of CD4 T cells in relation to SARS-CoV-2 and coronaviruses. The protocol was immunoSEQ multiplex PCR, while the TCRdb copy is restricted to in-frame clones and leaves out a portion. The table shows 38,000 or so clones, with about 86% occurring only once. Their cognate antigens are unknown. Sequencing used naive CD4+ T cells from PBMCs, cultured in vitro. Noted subset: naive CD4+ T cells isolated by negative enrichment. The receptor source for this set is an adult with COVID-19.

The chain links TRBV24-1 to TRBJ2-1, with 9 bases identical to TRBD1. This CDR3 is built from 16 residues. V lost 4 bases to trimming and J lost 8 bases; unmatched junction nucleotides: 11. Germline V gene sequence: CDR1 KGHDR, CDR2 SFDVKD. The CDR3 bases are TGTGCCACCAGTGAACCTGGACAGGGGAAGAGCTATGAGCAGTTCTTC. Encoded protein: CATSEPGQGKSYEQFF.

The rearrangement links TRBV5-1 to TRBJ2-5; D is perhaps TRBD1 (7 bases). Germline V CDR1 and CDR2: SGHRS, YFSETQ. The germline V and J ends were trimmed by 0 bases and 5 bases, with 23 bases remaining between them. The CDR3 covers 18 residues. The CDR3 coding sequence is TGCGCCAGCAGCTTGGGAGCTAGTGGCAACAGGGGAGGTGAGACCCAGTACTTC. Translation: CASSLGASGNRGGETQYF.

The V call is TRBV5-1, the J call TRBJ2-3, with 7 bases identical to TRBD2. The V gene's germline CDR1 is SGHRS and CDR2 YFSETQ. J gave up 3 bases and V 7 bases, and 2 bases lay outside the gene matches. The CDR3 runs 12 residues. CDR3 residues: CASGRGTDTQYF. CDR3 DNA sequence: TGCGCCAGCGGGAGGGGTACAGATACGCAGTATTTT.

This chain links TRBV28 with TRBJ1-5; D unclear. The ends were cut back, 9 bases at V and 7 bases at J, with 13 bases in the middle. The germline CDR1 and CDR2 sequences are MDHEN and SYDVKM. The CDR3 has 12 amino acids. In DNA, the CDR3 is TGTGCCAGTCGGGATCCCGGGCAGCCCCAGCATTTT. Translating gives CASRDPGQPQHF.

The J gene is TRBJ2-1, the V gene TRBV3-1 (or the pseudogene TRBV3-2); 8 bases agree with TRBD1. The CDR3 spans 16 residues. V lost 3 bases to trimming and J lost 8 bases; unmatched junction nucleotides: 12. Germline lookup yields CDR1 LGHDT and CDR2 YNNKEL (reference sequence). CDR3: CASSHLPDRVGYEQFF. The CDR3 region has the DNA TGTGCCAGCAGCCACCTCCCGGACAGGGTGGGCTATGAGCAGTTCTTC.

The chain recombines TRBV3-1 (or the pseudogene TRBV3-2) with TRBJ1-2, with D maybe TRBD1 (5 bases). Germline CDR1 reads LGHDT; CDR2 reads YNNKEL (reference sequence). The CDR3 is made up of 18 amino acids. Between the trimmed V and J ends, which lost 2 bases and 4 bases, there was a span of 23 bases. The CDR3 nucleotides are TGTGCCAGCAGCCAAACCCTCCTTCAGGGCAGGAGAGTCTATGGCTACACCTTC. This encodes CASSQTLLQGRRVYGYTF.

This chain connects TRBV28 to TRBJ1-4, with no clear D. The CDR3 is 12 residues long. V was trimmed by 2 bases and J by 2 bases, leaving 0 bases between them. Looked up from germline, CDR1 is MDHEN and CDR2 is SYDVKM. CDR3 amino acids: CASSLTNEKLFF. The CDR3 DNA follows: TGTGCCAGCAGTTTAACTAATGAAAAACTGTTTTTT.

This clone has just one count. The V and J genes are TRBV3-1 (or the pseudogene TRBV3-2) and TRBJ2-3; 7 bases agree with TRBD2. Germline CDR1 LGHDT, CDR2 YNNKEL (reference sequence). V shed 4 bases, J shed 2 bases, and the junction held 3 bases outside the gene matches. The CDR3 spans 14 residues. The chain's CDR3 is CASSPREATDTQYF. The CDR3 bases are TGTGCCAGCAGCCCCCGGGAGGCCACAGATACGCAGTATTTT.

This clone has just a few counts. V and J are TRBV2 and TRBJ1-5; maybe TRBD1 (5 bases). The CDR3 has 15 residues. V shed 2 bases and J shed 2 bases, with 10 bases lying between them. Germline V gene lookup returns CDR1 SNHLY and CDR2 FYNNEI. This chain's CDR3 is CASSEKGIGNQPQHF. For the CDR3, the DNA is TGTGCCAGCAGTGAAAAGGGGATAGGCAATCAGCCCCAGCATTTT.

CDR3 bases: TGTGCCAGCAGACCTAGCGGGAGCTTCTACGAGCAGTACTTC. This translates into CASRPSGSFYEQYF. V gene TRBV3-1 (or the pseudogene TRBV3-2) combines with J gene TRBJ2-7; 10 nucleotides line up with TRBD2. Germline-derived CDR1 and CDR2 are LGHDT and YNNKEL (reference sequence). The junction had 5 bases not matched to a gene; V was cut back by 6 bases and J by 3 bases. CDR3 length: 14 residues.

The CDR3 DNA sequence: TGCAGCGTCGCACAGGGAGGATCCAAAAACATTCAGTACTTC. This sequence encodes CSVAQGGSKNIQYF. The V gene is TRBV29-1, the J gene TRBJ2-4, with D tentatively TRBD1 or TRBD2 (6 bases each). Germline V gives CDR1 SQVTM, CDR2 ANQGSEA. There are 14 residues in the CDR3. Trimming cost V 6 bases and J 2 bases, with 14 bases left between them.

The chain uses TRBV12-5 and TRBJ1-1, with D tentatively TRBD1 (5 bases). CDR3 size: 13 residues. Germline V gives CDR1 LGHNT, CDR2 FRNRAP. The ends were cut back, 0 bases at V and 8 bases at J, with 10 bases in the middle. CDR3 in amino acids: CASGLVPEGEAFF. The CDR3 bases are TGTGCTAGTGGTTTGGTACCCGAGGGGGAAGCTTTCTTT.

This chain joins TRBV7-3 and TRBJ2-7, with 10 bases aligning to TRBD2. Germline values: CDR1 SGHTA, CDR2 FQGTGA. V was clipped by 2 bases and J by 3 bases; unmatched bases: 4. The CDR3 is made up of 15 amino acids. CDR3 nucleotide sequence: TGTGCCAGCAGCTTAGGTGCTAGCGGGAGCTACGAGCAGTACTTC. This codes for CASSLGASGSYEQYF. Supplemented by reference TRBV7-3 and TRBJ2-7, the full variable domain reads GAGVSQTPSNKVTEKGKYVELRCDPISGHTALYWYRQSLGQGPEFLIYFQGTGAADDSGLPNDRFFAVRPEGSVSTLKIQRTERGDSAVYLCASSLGASGSYEQYFGPGTRLTVT.

This sequence joins TRBV15 and TRBJ2-7, with D unresolved. The CDR3 loop spans 14 amino acids. V was shortened by 6 bases and J by 3 bases, with 15 bases between the two germline ends. CDR1 LNHNV and CDR2 YYDKDF come from the germline V gene (reference sequence). As DNA, the CDR3 is TGTGCCACCAGTTTCGGCAGGATTGACTACGAGCAGTACTTC. Its translation: CATSFGRIDYEQYF.

There are a few counts of this clone. The rearrangement links TRBV28 to TRBJ1-2, with TRBD1 matching over 9 bases. J gave up 8 bases and V 8 bases, and 9 bases lay outside the gene matches. This CDR3 has 13 residues. The V gene's germline CDR1 is MDHEN and CDR2 SYDVKM. For the CDR3, the DNA is TGTGCCAGCCGCCGGGACAGGGTATTCGGCTACACCTTC. Encoded protein: CASRRDRVFGYTF.

The sample holds one count of this clone. J is TRBJ2-3 and V is TRBV5-4; D is unresolved. CDR1 and CDR2 (germline): SGHNT, YYREEE (reference sequence). CDR3 length equals 16 residues. Trimming shortened V by 0 bases and J by 1 base, and 12 bases separated the two germline ends. CDR3 in amino acids: CASSLVDTIGTDTQYF. Written as DNA, the CDR3 is TGTGCCAGCAGCTTGGTCGACACTATAGGCACAGATACGCAGTATTTT.

The chain joins TRBV3-1 (or the pseudogene TRBV3-2) to TRBJ1-1; D perhaps matches TRBD1 (5 bases). Per the germline V gene, CDR1 is LGHDT and CDR2 is YNNKEL (reference sequence). The CDR3 loop spans 15 amino acids. The V end was cut by 3 bases, the J end by 5 bases, with 16 bases between. CDR3 bases: TGTGCCAGCAGCCAGAACTGGGCCAGGGCGACTGAAGCTTTCTTT. Protein sequence: CASSQNWARATEAFF.

The chain combines TRBV10-3 with TRBJ1-5; D might be TRBD1 (5 bases). Germline CDR1 reads ENHRY; CDR2 reads SYGVKD. V lost 4 bases, J lost 0 bases, and 13 bases lay in between. This CDR3 comprises 16 residues. CDR3 sequence (DNA): TGTGCCATCAGTGCTACGGAGACAGTTAGCAATCAGCCCCAGCATTTT. Its protein product is CAISATETVSNQPQHF.

The J gene is TRBJ2-2, the V gene TRBV12-3 or TRBV12-4; D gene uncertain. CDR3 length equals 13 residues. V lost 3 bases and J lost 5, with 7 bases in between. For the CDR3, the DNA is TGTGCCAGCAGTTTGGTGCAAACCGGGGAGCTGTTTTTT. Its translation: CASSLVQTGELFF.

This clone has a single count. The chain joins TRBV2 to TRBJ2-5; maybe TRBD1 (6 bases). This CDR3 has 13 amino acids. The V gene lost 8 bases and the J gene lost 2 bases, with 12 bases spanning the gap. Germline-derived CDR1 and CDR2 are SNHLY and FYNNEI. Here the CDR3 reads CASLGGWQETQYF. CDR3 nucleotides: TGTGCCAGCCTAGGGGGTTGGCAAGAGACCCAGTACTTC.

This chain uses TRBV18 with TRBJ2-3; 8 bases line up with TRBD1. CDR3 length equals 16 residues. V dropped 9 bases and J dropped 3; count of bases not matched to a gene: 14. Germline CDR1 and CDR2: KGHSH and LQKENI. This CDR3 is CASNQGRGRLTDTQYF. The CDR3 DNA reads as TGTGCCAGTAACCAGGGCAGGGGGCGTCTAACAGATACGCAGTATTTT.

The chain employs TRBV28 and TRBJ2-1, with 13 nucleotides matching TRBD2. Per germline, CDR1 MDHEN and CDR2 SYDVKM. The CDR3 sequence is 16 residues long. V gave up 4 bases and J gave up 4 bases; unmatched junction bases: 4. The CDR3 nucleotides are TGTGCCAGCAGTTCCCGGACTAGCGGGAGTTACAATGAGCAGTTCTTC. It encodes CASSSRTSGSYNEQFF.

CDR3 DNA: TGTGCCAGCTCACCGGGGACTAGCGGCTCTGGGGCCAACGTCCTGACTTTC. Protein: CASSPGTSGSGANVLTF. The chain has TRBV18 and TRBJ2-6, with 11 bases fitting TRBD2. With V trimmed by 3 bases and J by 0 bases, 1 base remained unmatched. The CDR3 extends over 17 amino acids. CDR1 is KGHSH and CDR2 is LQKENI in the germline V gene.

This chain joins TRBV2 and TRBJ2-5, with 8 positions matching TRBD2. This CDR3 has 13 residues. The V gene end was trimmed by 5 bases and the J gene end by 6 bases; junction bases not matched to a gene: 5. Germline lookup yields CDR1 SNHLY and CDR2 FYNNEI. In DNA form, the CDR3 reads TGTGCCAGCAGTCCAGCGGGAGCCAAGACCCAGTACTTC. Its translation: CASSPAGAKTQYF.

The V and J genes are TRBV19 and TRBJ2-2; D may match TRBD1 or TRBD2 (6 bases each). The ends were cut back, 4 bases at V and 1 base at J, with 13 bases in the middle. This CDR3 contains 16 residues. Germline CDR1 and CDR2: LNHDA and SQIVND (reference sequence). CDR3 loop: CASSSTGRGNTGELFF. The DNA of the CDR3 is TGTGCCAGTAGTAGTACAGGGCGGGGGAACACCGGGGAGCTGTTTTTT.

V usage is TRBV5-4 and J usage is TRBJ2-1, with TRBD2 as a possible D gene (6 bases). Germline CDR1 is SGHNT and CDR2 is YYREEE (reference sequence). V shed 0 bases and J shed 1 base, with 11 bases lying between them. The CDR3 spans 16 residues. The CDR3 is CASSLVGAGSYNEQFF. In DNA, the CDR3 is TGTGCCAGCAGCTTGGTTGGGGCGGGGTCCTACAATGAGCAGTTCTTC.